These 22 T cell receptor beta chains originate from one sample sequenced in a study of OX40 agonist ivuxolimab in advanced cancers. This table comes from immunoSEQ multiplex PCR, and its TCRdb copy is limited to in-frame clones, with some not included. The repertoire consists of 36,000 or so clones, with 65% to 80% occurring once and the leading ten covering 11%. The material was CD4+ or CD8+ T cells sorted from blood, obtained in a trial of the OX40 agonist ivuxolimab. The receptors were gathered from an adult with an advanced solid tumor such as melanoma, head and neck, liver or kidney cancer.

V usage is TRBV10-2 and J usage is TRBJ1-5, with 10 positions matching TRBD1. Germline V CDR1 and CDR2: WSHSY, SAAADI. The CDR3 extends over 17 amino acids. V lost 3 bases to trimming and J lost 3 bases; unmatched junction nucleotides: 8. The CDR3 DNA is TGCGCCAGCAGTGACCCTGCCGGGACAGGGGACAATCAGCCCCAGCATTTT. Its protein product is CASSDPAGTGDNQPQHF.

The gene calls are TRBV27 and TRBJ1-6; D is undetermined. V was pared by 3 bases and J by 3 bases, with 12 bases between. Germline CDR1 is MNHEY and CDR2 is SMNVEV (reference sequence). The CDR3 extends over 16 amino acids. The CDR3 DNA reads as TGTGCCAGCAGTTTTCTGCGGGCAGGCTATAATTCACCCCTCCACTTT. Translation: CASSFLRAGYNSPLHF.

The V and J genes are TRBV29-1 and TRBJ1-2, with TRBD1 matching over 10 bases. Germline-derived CDR1 and CDR2 are SQVTM and ANQGSEA. With V trimmed by 7 bases and J by 5 bases, 7 bases remained unmatched. This CDR3 region has 13 residues. In nucleotides, the CDR3 is TGCAGCGCCACGGGACAGGGGAAGTATGGCTACACCTTC. Protein: CSATGQGKYGYTF.

The sample holds a few counts of this clone. The J gene is TRBJ1-1, the V gene TRBV5-1; D possibly corresponds to TRBD1 (5 bases). With 1 base removed from V and 0 bases from J, the gap between germline ends came to 7 bases. The CDR3 consists of 14 residues. The germline V gene has CDR1 SGHRS and CDR2 YFSETQ. This chain's CDR3 is CASSLSGLNTEAFF. CDR3 nucleotide sequence: TGCGCCAGCAGCTTGTCAGGGTTGAACACTGAAGCTTTCTTT.

Sample share makes this clone medium-sized. The chain recombines TRBV19 with TRBJ1-2, with D possibly matching TRBD1 (5 bases). In germline, CDR1 is LNHDA, CDR2 SQIVND (reference sequence). Between the trimmed V and J ends, which lost 3 bases and 1 base, there was a span of 6 bases. The CDR3 length is 13 residues. The CDR3 loop reads CASSIDSNYGYTF. As DNA, the CDR3 is TGTGCCAGTAGTATTGACAGTAACTATGGCTACACCTTC.

J is TRBJ1-1 and V is TRBV6-4; D remains ambiguous. Germline CDR1 reads MRHNA; CDR2 reads SNTAGT. V lost 4 bases to trimming and J lost 1 base, with 7 bases between them. The length of the CDR3 is 13 residues. The CDR3 DNA sequence: TGTGCCAGCAGTGTCAACAGGAACACTGAAGCTTTCTTT. This codes for CASSVNRNTEAFF.

This sequence joins TRBV7-8 and TRBJ2-3; the match to TRBD2 covers 7 bases. The CDR3 runs to 16 residues. Germline values: CDR1 SGHVS, CDR2 FQNEAQ. J gave up 1 base and V 4 bases, and 8 bases lay outside the gene matches. The CDR3 protein is CASSSRPAGGTDTQYF. The CDR3 region has the DNA TGTGCCAGCAGCTCCCGCCCGGCGGGGGGCACAGATACGCAGTATTTT.

The V gene is TRBV27, the J gene TRBJ1-2; D uncertain. Trimming took off 3 bases at V and 7 bases at J, with 12 bases between the two ends. The CDR3 covers 13 residues. Germline V CDR1 and CDR2: MNHEY, SMNVEV (reference sequence). The CDR3, as DNA: TGTGCCAGCAGTTTCAGAGGGAAATCTGGCTACACCTTC. Translated: CASSFRGKSGYTF.

The rearrangement links TRBV2 to TRBJ2-1, with 8 bases fitting TRBD1. CDR1 SNHLY and CDR2 FYNNEI come from the germline V gene. CDR3 length: 15 residues. J gave up 9 bases and V 2 bases, and 9 bases lay outside the gene matches. CDR3 bases: TGTGCCAGCAGTGAACCAGGGGGCGCCTTAGGTGAGCAGTTCTTC. Translated, it gives CASSEPGGALGEQFF.

Judged by abundance, this clone is medium-sized. This chain uses TRBV29-1 with TRBJ1-1, with D perhaps matching TRBD1 (5 bases). The CDR3 runs to 14 residues. CDR1 SQVTM and CDR2 ANQGSEA come from the germline V gene. With 4 bases removed from V and 3 bases from J, the gap between germline ends came to 15 bases. The CDR3 region has the DNA TGCAGCGTTGGTAAGGGGCGGATTGACACTGAAGCTTTCTTT. Its translation: CSVGKGRIDTEAFF.

V and J are TRBV10-3 and TRBJ1-3; D gene unclear. The CDR3 consists of 12 residues. The germline CDR1 and CDR2 sequences are ENHRY and SYGVKD. V was clipped by 6 bases and J by 4 bases, with 7 bases between them. DNA of the CDR3: TGTGCCATCAGGGATGGAGGAAACACCATATATTTT. This translates into CAIRDGGNTIYF.

The chain uses TRBV7-9 and TRBJ2-3; D is unresolved. The germline V and J ends were trimmed by 4 bases and 4 bases, with 12 bases remaining between them. CDR3 length: 14 amino acids. CDR1 and CDR2 (germline): SEHNR, FQNEAQ (reference sequence). The CDR3 sequence is CASSSLFTADTQYF. CDR3 bases: TGTGCCAGCAGCTCCCTTTTCACTGCAGATACGCAGTATTTT.

CDR3 amino acids: CASSVRTGQETQYF. CDR3 DNA: TGTGCCAGCAGCGTAAGGACAGGGCAAGAGACCCAGTACTTC. This chain connects TRBV5-4 to TRBJ2-5; 8 bases are shared with TRBD1. The CDR3 is 14 amino acids. The J segment lost 2 bases and the V segment lost 4 bases, leaving 4 bases of the junction unmatched. Germline V lookup: CDR1 SGHNT, CDR2 YYREEE (reference sequence).

There are a few counts of this clone. This CDR3 is CASKRIQMNTEAFF. The CDR3, as DNA: TGTGCCAGCAAGAGAATACAGATGAACACTGAAGCTTTCTTT. The genes are TRBV6-5 and TRBJ1-1; no clear D gene. The CDR3 totals 14 residues. Germline CDR1 and CDR2: MNHEY and SVGAGI. The germline V and J ends were trimmed by 7 bases and 0 bases, with 12 bases remaining between them.

This clone was recorded once. Sequence at one end of the junction differs from germline and may be a read error. The chain couples TRBV6-6 to TRBJ2-7; 11 nucleotides align to TRBD1. The CDR3 spans 12 residues. Germline assignment: CDR1 MNHNY and CDR2 SVGAGI (reference sequence). This CDR3 is CASSPGQGATHF. The DNA for the CDR3 is TGTGCCAGCAGTCCCGGACAGGGGGCGACGCACTTC.

The chain has TRBV7-8 and TRBJ1-2; D is possibly TRBD1 (6 bases). Germline loops: CDR1 SGHVS, CDR2 FQNEAQ. The CDR3 spans 14 residues. Trimming shortened V by 1 base and J by 6 bases, and 12 bases separated the two germline ends. The CDR3 DNA follows: TGTGCCAGCAGCTTAGGGGGGGCGGGGAATGGCTACACCTTC. It encodes CASSLGGAGNGYTF.

This clone appeared once. The chain links TRBV19 to TRBJ1-1; D call uncertain. This CDR3 has 13 amino acids. V dropped 4 bases and J dropped 0 bases, with 6 bases sitting between them. Germline V lookup: CDR1 LNHDA, CDR2 SQIVND (reference sequence). CDR3 residues: CASSTSLNTEAFF. CDR3 sequence (DNA): TGTGCCAGTAGTACCAGCTTGAACACTGAAGCTTTCTTT.

The chain has TRBV7-2 and TRBJ2-5; D is perhaps TRBD2 (6 bases). V was pared by 1 base and J by 2 bases, with 14 bases between. This CDR3 is 16 amino acids long. CDR1 SGHTA and CDR2 FQGNSA come from the germline V gene. The CDR3 bases are TGTGCCAGCAGCTTAGAACTAGCACGGAGGCAAGAGACCCAGTACTTC. Translating it yields CASSLELARRQETQYF.

The chain is built from TRBV4-2 and TRBJ2-3, with D tentatively TRBD1 or TRBD2 (6 bases each). CDR1 and CDR2 from the germline V gene are LGHNA and YNFKEQ. The CDR3 covers 17 residues. The ends were cut back, 1 base at V and 6 bases at J, with 20 bases in the middle. The CDR3 here is CASSQVIGGPSSDTQYF. Written as DNA, the CDR3 is TGTGCCAGCAGCCAAGTCATCGGGGGCCCTAGTTCCGATACGCAGTATTTT.

This clone was picked up a small number of times. This sequence joins TRBV6-6 and TRBJ1-3; maybe TRBD1 (6 bases). The CDR3 totals 14 residues. The germline CDR1 and CDR2 sequences are MNHNY and SVGAGI (reference sequence). V was trimmed by 5 bases and J by 4 bases, leaving 12 bases between them. CDR3 amino acids: CASSPTGIGNTIYF. CDR3 coding DNA: TGTGCCAGCAGTCCAACAGGGATAGGAAACACCATATATTTT.

CDR3 in amino acids: CASSFQELNTEAFF. For the CDR3, the DNA is TGTGCCAGCAGTTTCCAGGAGTTAAACACTGAAGCTTTCTTT. The chain carries TRBV28 and TRBJ1-1; D is ambiguous. The germline V gene has CDR1 MDHEN and CDR2 SYDVKM. Trimming shortened V by 3 bases and J by 2 bases, and 10 bases separated the two germline ends. There are 14 residues in the CDR3.

In DNA form, the CDR3 reads TGTGCCAGCTTTCGAAGGGGAATTTATCAGCCCCAGCATTTT. Translation gives CASFRRGIYQPQHF. The rearrangement joins TRBV28 to TRBJ1-5, with D possibly being TRBD1 (5 bases). The CDR3 has 14 residues. The V gene's germline CDR1 is MDHEN and CDR2 SYDVKM. Trimming removed 8 bases at V and 5 bases at J, with 16 bases between.